The subject of this entry is one TCR beta chain. How the authors handled the data: Counts of nucleated cells, estimated from reference gene primer amplification, were obtained. Method: immunoSEQ multiplex PCR; TCRdb's copy keeps in-frame clones and lacks some. The V and J calls and the clone size are those of that table, but D and trimming were determined from the DNA. The repertoire holds some 150,000 clones, roughly 80% seen once, with 25% to 30% in the top ten. This sample is drawn from a study of blood T cell repertoires in COVID-19. Study context: Acute and convalescent COVID-19 specimens originated in the United States, Italy and Spain. T cells, B-cell-depleted T cells, or PBMCs supplied cDNA or gDNA.

The CDR3 spans 15 residues. Trimming left V 0 bases short and J 9 bases short, with 15 bases between. Germline V gene lookup returns CDR1 LNHDA and CDR2 SQIVND (reference sequence). Material: peripheral blood. This sequence originates from a woman between 55 and 75 years old with acute or convalescent COVID-19. The V and J genes are TRBV19 and TRBJ2-1; D perhaps matches TRBD1 (6 bases). In nucleotides, the CDR3 is TGTGCCAGTAGTATAGACCGCCTGAGCAGGGGTGAGCAGTTCTTC. It is translated as CASSIDRLSRGEQFF.